This is a list of T cell receptor beta chains from one sample in a study of T cell responses to AZD1222 COVID-19 vaccine. Repertoires were generated with immunoSEQ multiplex PCR, while TCRdb's copy carries only in-frame clones and drops some. The sample holds about 120,000 clones, about 89% seen once. This specimen was peripheral blood, taken on day 0 of AZD1222 vaccination. The source of these receptors is an adult in good health. Both conserved end residues are part of each CDR3. The D gene is left open where the match is weak. The size of a clone is reported for some rows only, either as once, few or many, or as a class for expanded clones.

D gene	V gene	clone size	J gene	CDR3 length	CDR3 DNA	CDR3 protein
-	TRBV30	-	TRBJ1-1	11	TGTGCCTGGAACGGGAACACTGAAGCTTTCTTT	CAWNGNTEAFF
-	TRBV11-2	-	TRBJ1-1	15	TGTGCCAGCAGCTTCCCGGCAGGGACGGGCACTGAAGCTTTCTTT	CASSFPAGTGTEAFF
TRBD1	TRBV24-1	-	TRBJ2-1	19	TGTGCCACCAGTAGGAGCGGAACCTTAGACAGGGTTTCTCAAAATGAGCAGTTCTTC	CATSRSGTLDRVSQNEQFF
-	TRBV6-1	-	TRBJ1-2	18	TGTGCCAGCAGTGAAAGGGCCGTGGGGGGAACGGCGTACCATGGCTACACCTTC	CASSERAVGGTAYHGYTF
-	TRBV7-8	-	TRBJ1-3	15	TGTGCCAGCAGCTTAGAAGGGCTCTCTGGAAACACCATATATTTT	CASSLEGLSGNTIYF
-	TRBV7-6	-	TRBJ1-3	15	TGTGCCAGCAGCTTTTCTGGGGGCTCTGGAAACACCATATATTTT	CASSFSGGSGNTIYF
TRBD1	TRBV3-1/TRBV3-2	-	TRBJ1-1	15	TGTGCCAGCAGCCCCTCCGGACAGGGGAACACTGAAGCTTTCTTT	CASSPSGQGNTEAFF
-	TRBV12-3/TRBV12-4	-	TRBJ1-1	12	TGTGCCAGCAGCCATACCCGGGGAGCAGCTTTCTTT	CASSHTRGAAFF
TRBD2	TRBV9	-	TRBJ2-7	15	TGTGCCAGCAGCGCGGGGGCTAGCGGGACCTACGAGCAGTACTTC	CASSAGASGTYEQYF
TRBD2	TRBV24-1	-	TRBJ2-1	16	TGTGCCACCAGTCACTGGACTAGCGGGACCGACAATGAGCAGTTCTTC	CATSHWTSGTDNEQFF
TRBD2	TRBV29-1	-	TRBJ2-2	14	TGCAGCGTTTTTGCGGGAGGGCCGGCCGGGGAGCTGTTTTTT	CSVFAGGPAGELFF
-	TRBV27	-	TRBJ1-5	18	TGTGCCAGCAGTTTTGCGGGATGGCGAGCCACTAGCAATCAGCCCCAGCATTTT	CASSFAGWRATSNQPQHF
-	TRBV30	-	TRBJ1-5	14	TGTGCCTGGAGTGTACGGACAGGCAATCAGCCCCAGCATTTT	CAWSVRTGNQPQHF
TRBD2	TRBV5-1	-	TRBJ2-7	17	TGCGCCAGCAGCTTGGTTCCGGGGCTAGCGGGGTCCTACGAGCAGTACTTC	CASSLVPGLAGSYEQYF
TRBD1	TRBV7-3	-	TRBJ2-1	14	TGTGCCAGCAGCTTATCGGACAGGGGGCATGAGCAGTTCTTC	CASSLSDRGHEQFF
-	TRBV2	once	TRBJ2-7	11	TGTGCCTCCCCAAGGGGCCACGAGCAGTACTTC	CASPRGHEQYF
-	TRBV5-1	-	TRBJ1-5	12	TGCGCCAGCAGCTTGGACGGTCAGCCCCAGCATTTT	CASSLDGQPQHF
TRBD2	TRBV28	-	TRBJ2-1	16	TGTGCCAGCACCGTGGGGGGGTCGACCGCCTACAATGAGCAGTTCTTC	CASTVGGSTAYNEQFF
-	TRBV19	few	TRBJ1-1	16	TGTGCCAGCAGGACGGTGGGAACTCTCATGAACACTGAAGCTTTCTTT	CASRTVGTLMNTEAFF
-	TRBV9	-	TRBJ1-4	14	TGTGCCAGCAGCGACGATGCGACTAATGAAAAACTGTTTTTT	CASSDDATNEKLFF
TRBD1	TRBV9	-	TRBJ1-6	15	TGTGCCAGCAGCGACCGGGACAGGGACAATTCACCCCTCCACTTT	CASSDRDRDNSPLHF
-	TRBV15	-	TRBJ1-6	17	TGTGCCACCAGCAGAGAGGGCCGGAGCTCCTATAATTCACCCCTCCACTTT	CATSREGRSSYNSPLHF
-	TRBV7-9	-	TRBJ2-6	15	TGTGCCAGCAGCTTCGGAGACTCTGGGGCCAACGTCCTGACTTTC	CASSFGDSGANVLTF
TRBD1	TRBV6-5	-	TRBJ2-1	15	TGTGCCAGCAGTACCGGGACAGGGGACTACAATGAGCAGTTCTTC	CASSTGTGDYNEQFF
-	TRBV10-3	-	TRBJ2-2	13	TGTGCCATCAGTGAGTCGACTCCCGGGGAGCTGTTTTTT	CAISESTPGELFF
-	TRBV2	-	TRBJ1-2	12	TGTGCCAGAAGAACCGGGACAAATGGCTACACCTTC	CARRTGTNGYTF
-	TRBV4-2	-	TRBJ1-4	13	TGTGCCAGCAGCGACGACAGAGGTGAAAAACTGTTTTTT	CASSDDRGEKLFF
TRBD2	TRBV28	-	TRBJ2-1	15	TGTGCCAGCAGTTTACCTAGCGGGGCCAACAATGAGCAGTTCTTC	CASSLPSGANNEQFF